The 3 T cell receptor beta chains in this list originate from one sample, sequenced in a study of blood T cell repertoires in COVID-19 (dated by TCRdb to between 2020 and 2021). The library relied on the immunoSEQ multiplex PCR assay. In TCRdb, the immuneACCESS table is reduced to in-frame sequences with V and J assigned. These tables do not hold every clone; where another copy was compared, an unresolved V gene accounts for under half, and the others remain unexplained. This sample has 390,000 or so clones in its table, and around 87% of those were observed once. The biggest ten clones account for 1% of the sample. Specimen: PBMCs or T cells enriched from blood (not recorded which). These receptors were collected from a man aged 18 to 29 who had recovered from COVID-19.

The chain is built from TRBV12-3 or TRBV12-4 and TRBJ1-1; D is undetermined. Deletions cut 7 bases from V and 3 bases from J, with 9 bases between. The CDR3 runs to 12 residues. CDR3 in amino acids: CASNSLYTEAFF. CDR3 nucleotides: TGTGCCAGCAACAGTTTGTACACTGAAGCTTTCTTT.

V is TRBV2 and J is TRBJ1-1, with D perhaps matching TRBD1 (6 bases). This CDR3 contains 14 residues. Trimming took 6 bases from V and 4 from J, leaving 15 bases between them. The V gene's germline CDR1 is SNHLY and CDR2 FYNNEI. The chain's CDR3 is CASRRGGQTTEAFF. The CDR3 DNA reads TGTGCCAGCAGACGGGGCGGACAGACCACTGAAGCTTTCTTT.

This chain joins TRBV30 and TRBJ1-2, with D hard to call. Germline-derived CDR1 and CDR2 are GTSNPN and SVGIG (reference sequence). V lost 6 bases to trimming and J lost 8 bases, with 10 bases between them. This CDR3 spans 10 amino acids. The CDR3 spells CACWLGGYTF. The CDR3 coding sequence is TGTGCCTGCTGGTTGGGCGGCTACACCTTC.